A single TCR beta chain is shown here with its context. Germline lookup yields CDR1 MNHEY and CDR2 SVGAGI. The length of the CDR3 is 13 residues. The V and J ends lost 0 bases and 4 bases respectively, with 4 bases between them. The sample is drawn from a study of T cell responses to AZD1222 COVID-19 vaccine. Only in-frame clones appear in the TCRdb table, and some are missing; sequencing was by immunoSEQ multiplex PCR. The sample lists 140,000 to 150,000 clones; around nine tenths were seen once. The sample here was peripheral blood, taken on day 0 of AZD1222 vaccination. This TCR derives from an adult in good health. The chain is built from TRBV6-5 and TRBJ1-3, with D hard to call. The CDR3 DNA reads TGTGCCAGCAGTTACTCGAGGGGAAACACCATATATTTT. It encodes CASSYSRGNTIYF.